Below, one T cell receptor (beta chain) is given with its context. The antigen is not known. Method: immunoSEQ multiplex PCR; TCRdb's copy keeps in-frame clones and lacks some. Among 120,000 or so clones listed, approximately 90% were seen once. Germline CDR1 and CDR2: LGHNA and YNFKEQ. Trimming removed 0 bases at V and 2 bases at J, with 13 bases between. This CDR3 region has 16 residues. This entry belongs to a study of T cell responses to AZD1222 COVID-19 vaccine. Findings and limits, study-wide: Sampling captured repertoires only after the peak T cell response. Donors, mostly white British, included more females; clonal diversity was possibly underestimated.

The sequencing here drew on peripheral blood, taken on day 0 of MenACWY control vaccination. The source is an adult in good health. This chain connects TRBV4-2 to TRBJ1-1; D ambiguous. This CDR3 is CASSQDMISSNTEAFF. The CDR3 nucleotides read TGTGCCAGCAGCCAAGATATGATCAGCAGTAACACTGAAGCTTTCTTT.